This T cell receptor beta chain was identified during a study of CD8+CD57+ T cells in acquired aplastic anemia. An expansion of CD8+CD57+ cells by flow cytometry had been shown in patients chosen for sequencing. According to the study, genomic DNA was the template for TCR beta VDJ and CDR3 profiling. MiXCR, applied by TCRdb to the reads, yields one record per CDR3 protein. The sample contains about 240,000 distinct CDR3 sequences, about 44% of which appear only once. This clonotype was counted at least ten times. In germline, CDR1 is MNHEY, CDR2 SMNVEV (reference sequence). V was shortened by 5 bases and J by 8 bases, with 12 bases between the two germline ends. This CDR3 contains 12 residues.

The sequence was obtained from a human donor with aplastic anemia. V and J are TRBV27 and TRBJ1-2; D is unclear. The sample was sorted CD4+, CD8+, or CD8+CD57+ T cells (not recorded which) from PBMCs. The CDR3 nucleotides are TGTGCCAGCAGTCCCCGTGGGAACGGCTACACCTTC. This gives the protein CASSPRGNGYTF.